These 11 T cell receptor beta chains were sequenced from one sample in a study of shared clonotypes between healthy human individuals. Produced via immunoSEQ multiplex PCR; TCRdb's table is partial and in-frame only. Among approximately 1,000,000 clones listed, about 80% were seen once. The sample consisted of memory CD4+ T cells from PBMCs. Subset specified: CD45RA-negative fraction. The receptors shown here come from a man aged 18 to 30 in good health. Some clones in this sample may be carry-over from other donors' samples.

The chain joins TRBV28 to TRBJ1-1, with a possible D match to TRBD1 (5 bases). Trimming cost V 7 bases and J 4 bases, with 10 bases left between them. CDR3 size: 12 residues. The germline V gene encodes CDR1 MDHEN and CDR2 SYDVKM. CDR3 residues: CASNPQGTEAFF. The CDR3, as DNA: TGTGCCAGCAACCCTCAGGGCACTGAAGCTTTCTTT.

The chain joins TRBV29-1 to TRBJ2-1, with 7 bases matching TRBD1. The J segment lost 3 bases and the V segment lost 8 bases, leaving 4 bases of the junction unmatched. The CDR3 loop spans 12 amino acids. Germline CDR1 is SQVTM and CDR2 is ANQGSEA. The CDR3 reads CSLWDSYNEQFF. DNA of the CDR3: TGCAGCCTATGGGACAGCTACAATGAGCAGTTCTTC.

The CDR3 protein is CASSLLAGRTDTQYF. The CDR3 nucleotides read TGCGCCAGCAGCTTGTTGGCGGGGCGCACAGATACGCAGTATTTT. This chain links TRBV5-1 with TRBJ2-3, with D maybe TRBD2 (6 bases). V was clipped by 1 base and J by 1 base, with 10 bases between them. CDR3 length equals 15 residues. Germline CDR1 is SGHRS and CDR2 is YFSETQ. The full variable domain, rest sourced from reference TRBV5-1 and TRBJ2-3, is KAGVTQTPRYLIKTRGQQVTLSCSPISGHRSVSWYQQTPGQGLQFLFEYFSETQRNKGNFPGRFSGRQFSNSRSEMNVSTLELGDSALYLCASSLLAGRTDTQYFGPGTRLTVL.

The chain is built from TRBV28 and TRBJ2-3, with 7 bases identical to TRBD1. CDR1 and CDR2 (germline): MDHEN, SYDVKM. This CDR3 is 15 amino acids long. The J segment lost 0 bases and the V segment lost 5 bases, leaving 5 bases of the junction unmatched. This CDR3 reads CASSETGSSTDTQYF. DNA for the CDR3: TGTGCCAGCAGTGAGACAGGGAGTAGCACAGATACGCAGTATTTT.

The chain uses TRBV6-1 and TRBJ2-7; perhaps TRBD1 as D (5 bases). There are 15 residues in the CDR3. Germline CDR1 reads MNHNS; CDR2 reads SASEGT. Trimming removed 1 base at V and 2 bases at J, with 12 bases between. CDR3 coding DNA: TGTGCCAGCAGTGAAGGGGGCAGGTCGACCTACGAGCAGTACTTC. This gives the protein CASSEGGRSTYEQYF.

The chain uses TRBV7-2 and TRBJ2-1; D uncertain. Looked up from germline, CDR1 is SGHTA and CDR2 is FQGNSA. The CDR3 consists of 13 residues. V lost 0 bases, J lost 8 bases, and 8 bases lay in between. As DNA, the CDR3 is TGTGCCAGCAGCTTAGCGGAATGGGATGAGCAGTTCTTC. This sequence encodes CASSLAEWDEQFF.

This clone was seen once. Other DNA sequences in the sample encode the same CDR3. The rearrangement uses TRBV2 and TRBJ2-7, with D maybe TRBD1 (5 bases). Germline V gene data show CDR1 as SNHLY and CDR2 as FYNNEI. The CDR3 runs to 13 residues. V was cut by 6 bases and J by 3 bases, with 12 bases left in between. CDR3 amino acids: CASSVGRDYEQYF. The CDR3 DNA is TGTGCCAGCAGCGTAGGCAGGGACTACGAGCAGTACTTC.

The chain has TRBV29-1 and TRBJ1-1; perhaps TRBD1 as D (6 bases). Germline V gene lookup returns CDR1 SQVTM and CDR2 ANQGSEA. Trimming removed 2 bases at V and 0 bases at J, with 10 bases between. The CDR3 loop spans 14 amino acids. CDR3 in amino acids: CSVEKEGVNTEAFF. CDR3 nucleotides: TGCAGCGTTGAAAAGGAGGGGGTGAACACTGAAGCTTTCTTT.

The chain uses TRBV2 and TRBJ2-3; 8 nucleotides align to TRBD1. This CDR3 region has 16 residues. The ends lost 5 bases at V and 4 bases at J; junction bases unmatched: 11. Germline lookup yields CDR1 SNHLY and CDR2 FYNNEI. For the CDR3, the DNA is TGTGCCAGCAGTTATACCGGGACAGGCGGATCAGATACGCAGTATTTT. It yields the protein CASSYTGTGGSDTQYF.

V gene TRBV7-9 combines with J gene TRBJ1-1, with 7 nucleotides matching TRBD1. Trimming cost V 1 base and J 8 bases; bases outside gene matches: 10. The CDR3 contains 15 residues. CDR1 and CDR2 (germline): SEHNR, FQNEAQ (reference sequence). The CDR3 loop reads CASSLEVGGGSEAFF. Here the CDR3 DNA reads TGTGCCAGCAGCTTAGAAGTAGGGGGCGGATCAGAAGCTTTCTTT.

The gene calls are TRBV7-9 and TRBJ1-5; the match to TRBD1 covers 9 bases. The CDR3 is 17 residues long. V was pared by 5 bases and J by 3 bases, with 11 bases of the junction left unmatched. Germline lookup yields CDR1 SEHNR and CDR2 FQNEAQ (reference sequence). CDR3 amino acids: CASSLGSGTGNNQPQHF. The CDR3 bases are TGTGCCAGCAGCCTAGGTTCCGGGACAGGGAACAATCAGCCCCAGCATTTT.